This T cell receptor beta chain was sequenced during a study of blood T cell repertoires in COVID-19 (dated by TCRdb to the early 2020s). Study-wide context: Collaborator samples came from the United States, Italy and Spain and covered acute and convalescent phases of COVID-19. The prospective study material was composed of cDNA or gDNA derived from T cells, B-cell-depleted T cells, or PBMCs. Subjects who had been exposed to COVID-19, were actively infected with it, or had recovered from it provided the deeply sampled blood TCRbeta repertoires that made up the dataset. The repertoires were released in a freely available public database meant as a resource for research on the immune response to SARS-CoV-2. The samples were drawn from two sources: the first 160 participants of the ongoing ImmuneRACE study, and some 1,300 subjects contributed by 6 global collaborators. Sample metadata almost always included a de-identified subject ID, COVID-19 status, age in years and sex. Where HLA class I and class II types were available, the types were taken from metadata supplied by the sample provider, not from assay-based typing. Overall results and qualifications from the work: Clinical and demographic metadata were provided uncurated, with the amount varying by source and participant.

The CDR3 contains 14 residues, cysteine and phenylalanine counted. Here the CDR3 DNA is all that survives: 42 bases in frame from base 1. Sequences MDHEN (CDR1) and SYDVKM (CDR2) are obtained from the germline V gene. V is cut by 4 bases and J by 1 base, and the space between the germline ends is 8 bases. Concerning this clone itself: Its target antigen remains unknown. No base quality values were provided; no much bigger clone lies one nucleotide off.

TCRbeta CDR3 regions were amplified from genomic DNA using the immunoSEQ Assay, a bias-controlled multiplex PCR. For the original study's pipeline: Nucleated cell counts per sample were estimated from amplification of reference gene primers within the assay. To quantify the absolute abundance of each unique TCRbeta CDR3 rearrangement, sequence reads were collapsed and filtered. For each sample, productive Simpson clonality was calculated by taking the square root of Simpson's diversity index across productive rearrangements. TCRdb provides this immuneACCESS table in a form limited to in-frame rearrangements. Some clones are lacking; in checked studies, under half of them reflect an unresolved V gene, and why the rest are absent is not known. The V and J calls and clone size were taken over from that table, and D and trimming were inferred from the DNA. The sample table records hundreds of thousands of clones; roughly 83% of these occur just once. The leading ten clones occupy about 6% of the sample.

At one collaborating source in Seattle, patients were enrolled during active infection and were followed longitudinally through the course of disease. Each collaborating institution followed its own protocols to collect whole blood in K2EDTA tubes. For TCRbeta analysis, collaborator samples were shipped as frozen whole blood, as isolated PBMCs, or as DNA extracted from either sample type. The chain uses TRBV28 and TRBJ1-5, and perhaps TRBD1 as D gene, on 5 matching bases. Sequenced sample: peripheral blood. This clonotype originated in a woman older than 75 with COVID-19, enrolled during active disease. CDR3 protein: CASSSRGSNQPQHF. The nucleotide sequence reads TGTGCCAGCAGTTCTAGGGGAAGCAATCAGCCCCAGCATTTT. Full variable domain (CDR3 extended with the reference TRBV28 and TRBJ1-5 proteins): DVKVTQSSRYLVKRTGEKVFLECVQDMDHENMFWYRQDPGLGLRLIYFSYDVKMKEKGDIPEGYSVSREKKERFSLILESASTNQTSMYLCASSSRGSNQPQHFGDGTRLSIL.